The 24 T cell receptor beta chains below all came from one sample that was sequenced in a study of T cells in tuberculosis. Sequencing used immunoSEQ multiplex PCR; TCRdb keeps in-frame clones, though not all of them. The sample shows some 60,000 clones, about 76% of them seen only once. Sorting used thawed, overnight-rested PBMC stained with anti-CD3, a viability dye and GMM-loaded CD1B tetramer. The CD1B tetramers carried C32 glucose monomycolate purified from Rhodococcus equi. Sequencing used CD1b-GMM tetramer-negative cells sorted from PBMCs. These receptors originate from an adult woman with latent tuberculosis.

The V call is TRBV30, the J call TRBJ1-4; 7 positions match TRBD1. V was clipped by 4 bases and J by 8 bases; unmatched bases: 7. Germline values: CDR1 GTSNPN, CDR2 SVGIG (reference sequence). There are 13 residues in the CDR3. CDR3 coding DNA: TGTGCCTGGACCGACAGGGTTGCCGAAAAACTGTTTTTT. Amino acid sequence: CAWTDRVAEKLFF. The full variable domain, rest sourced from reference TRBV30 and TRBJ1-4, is SQTIHQWPATLVQPVGSPLSLECTVEGTSNPNLYWYRQAAGRGLQLLFYSVGIGQISSEVPQNLSASRPQDRQFILSSKKLLLSDSGFYLCAWTDRVAEKLFFGSGTQLSVL.

CDR3 residues: CASSPGTGHTDTQYF. Written as DNA, the CDR3 is TGTGCCAGCAGTCCCGGGACAGGGCACACAGATACGCAGTATTTT. The chain carries TRBV28 and TRBJ2-3, with 9 nucleotides matching TRBD1. This CDR3 has 15 amino acids. With 5 bases clipped from V and 2 bases from J, the junction kept 5 bases outside the gene matches. Per germline, CDR1 MDHEN and CDR2 SYDVKM. Full variable domain (missing parts from reference TRBV28 and TRBJ2-3): DVKVTQSSRYLVKRTGEKVFLECVQDMDHENMFWYRQDPGLGLRLIYFSYDVKMKEKGDIPEGYSVSREKKERFSLILESASTNQTSMYLCASSPGTGHTDTQYFGPGTRLTVL.

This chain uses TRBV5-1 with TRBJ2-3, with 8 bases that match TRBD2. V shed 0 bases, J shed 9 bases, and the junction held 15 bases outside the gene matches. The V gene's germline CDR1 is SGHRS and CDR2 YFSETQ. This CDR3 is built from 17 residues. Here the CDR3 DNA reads TGCGCCAGCAGCTTGGCCCCAGCGGGGGCTTCAAGGGAAACGCAGTATTTT. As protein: CASSLAPAGASRETQYF.

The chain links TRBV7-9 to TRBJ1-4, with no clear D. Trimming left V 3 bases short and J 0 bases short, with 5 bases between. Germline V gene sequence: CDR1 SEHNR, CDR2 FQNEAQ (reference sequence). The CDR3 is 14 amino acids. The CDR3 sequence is CASSLSATNEKLFF. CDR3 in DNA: TGTGCCAGCAGCTTGTCCGCAACTAATGAAAAACTGTTTTTT. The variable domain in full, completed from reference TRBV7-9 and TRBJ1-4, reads DTGVSQNPRHKITKRGQNVTFRCDPISEHNRLYWYRQTLGQGPEFLTYFQNEAQLEKSRLLSDRFSAERPKGSFSTLEIQRTEQGDSAMYLCASSLSATNEKLFFGSGTQLSVL.

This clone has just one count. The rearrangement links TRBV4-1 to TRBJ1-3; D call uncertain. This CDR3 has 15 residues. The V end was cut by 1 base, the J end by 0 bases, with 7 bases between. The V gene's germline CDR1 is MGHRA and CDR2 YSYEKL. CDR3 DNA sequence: TGCGCCAGCAGCCAAGTTTACAGCTCTGGAAACACCATATATTTT. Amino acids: CASSQVYSSGNTIYF.

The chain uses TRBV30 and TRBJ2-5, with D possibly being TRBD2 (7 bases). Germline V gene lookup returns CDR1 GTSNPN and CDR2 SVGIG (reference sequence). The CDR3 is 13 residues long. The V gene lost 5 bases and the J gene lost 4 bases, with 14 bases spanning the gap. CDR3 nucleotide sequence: TGTGCCTGGGGTAGGGGGGGCCCAGAGACCCAGTACTTC. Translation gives CAWGRGGPETQYF. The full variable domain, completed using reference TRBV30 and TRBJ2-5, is SQTIHQWPATLVQPVGSPLSLECTVEGTSNPNLYWYRQAAGRGLQLLFYSVGIGQISSEVPQNLSASRPQDRQFILSSKKLLLSDSGFYLCAWGRGGPETQYFGPGTRLLVL.

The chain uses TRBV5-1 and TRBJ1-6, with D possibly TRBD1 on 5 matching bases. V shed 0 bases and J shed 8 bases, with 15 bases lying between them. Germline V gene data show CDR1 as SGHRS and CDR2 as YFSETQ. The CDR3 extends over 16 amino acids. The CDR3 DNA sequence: TGCGCCAGCAGCTTGGACAGGCCGCCTTTTGATTCACCCCTCCACTTT. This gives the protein CASSLDRPPFDSPLHF.

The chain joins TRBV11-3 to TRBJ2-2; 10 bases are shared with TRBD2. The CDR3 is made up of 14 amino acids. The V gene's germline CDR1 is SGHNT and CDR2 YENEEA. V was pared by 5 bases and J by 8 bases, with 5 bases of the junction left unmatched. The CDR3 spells CASSPSGSVGELFF. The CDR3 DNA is TGTGCCAGCAGCCCTAGCGGGAGTGTGGGGGAGCTGTTTTTT.

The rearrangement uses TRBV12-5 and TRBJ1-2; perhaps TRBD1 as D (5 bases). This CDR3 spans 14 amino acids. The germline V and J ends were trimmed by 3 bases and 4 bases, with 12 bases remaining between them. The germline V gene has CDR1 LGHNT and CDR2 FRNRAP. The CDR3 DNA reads TGTGCTAGTGGTTTAGGACAAAAGGCCTATGGCTACACCTTC. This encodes CASGLGQKAYGYTF.

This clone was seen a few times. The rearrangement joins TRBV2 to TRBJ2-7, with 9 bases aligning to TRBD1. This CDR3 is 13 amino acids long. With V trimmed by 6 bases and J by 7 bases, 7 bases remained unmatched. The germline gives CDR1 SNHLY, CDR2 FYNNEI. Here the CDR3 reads CASRWDRAGEQYF. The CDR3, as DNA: TGTGCCAGCAGGTGGGACAGGGCGGGGGAGCAGTACTTC.

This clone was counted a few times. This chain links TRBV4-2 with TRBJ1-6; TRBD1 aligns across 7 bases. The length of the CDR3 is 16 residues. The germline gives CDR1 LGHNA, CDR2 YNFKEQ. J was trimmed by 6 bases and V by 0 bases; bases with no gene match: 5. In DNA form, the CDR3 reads TGTGCCAGCAGCCAAGATGTTCAGGGGGTTAATTCACCCCTCCACTTT. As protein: CASSQDVQGVNSPLHF.

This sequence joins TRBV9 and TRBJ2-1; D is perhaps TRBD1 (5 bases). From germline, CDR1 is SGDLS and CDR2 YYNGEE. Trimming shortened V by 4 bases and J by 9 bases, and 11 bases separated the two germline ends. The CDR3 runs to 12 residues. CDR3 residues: CASSYLGAEQFF. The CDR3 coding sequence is TGTGCCAGCAGCTACCTAGGGGCTGAGCAGTTCTTC. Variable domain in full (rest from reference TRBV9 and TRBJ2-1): DSGVTQTPKHLITATGQRVTLRCSPRSGDLSVYWYQQSLDQGLQFLIQYYNGEERAKGNILERFSAQQFPDLHSELNLSSLELGDSALYFCASSYLGAEQFFGPGTRLTVL.

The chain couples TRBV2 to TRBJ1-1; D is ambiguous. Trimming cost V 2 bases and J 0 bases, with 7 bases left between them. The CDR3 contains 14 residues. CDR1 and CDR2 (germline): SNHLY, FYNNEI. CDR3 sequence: CASSELGLNTEAFF. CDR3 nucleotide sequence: TGTGCCAGCAGTGAACTTGGCCTGAACACTGAAGCTTTCTTT.

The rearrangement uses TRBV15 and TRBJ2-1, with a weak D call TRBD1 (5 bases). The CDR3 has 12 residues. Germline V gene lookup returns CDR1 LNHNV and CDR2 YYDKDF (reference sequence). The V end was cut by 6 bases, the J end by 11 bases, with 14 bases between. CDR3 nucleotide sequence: TGTGCCACCAGGGACAAGCAACTTAAGCAGTTCTTC. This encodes CATRDKQLKQFF.

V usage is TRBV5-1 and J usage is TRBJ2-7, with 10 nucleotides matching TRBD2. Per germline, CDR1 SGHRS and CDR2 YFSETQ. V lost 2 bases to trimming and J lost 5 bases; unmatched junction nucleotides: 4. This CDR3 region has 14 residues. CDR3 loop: CASSLAGGKDEQYF. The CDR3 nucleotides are TGCGCCAGCAGCTTAGCGGGAGGGAAAGACGAGCAGTACTTC.

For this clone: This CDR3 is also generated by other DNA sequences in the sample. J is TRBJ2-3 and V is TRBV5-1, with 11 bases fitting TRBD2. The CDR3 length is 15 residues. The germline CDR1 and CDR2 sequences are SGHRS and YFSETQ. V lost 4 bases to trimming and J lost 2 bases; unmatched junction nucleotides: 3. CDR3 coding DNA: TGCGCCAGCAGCGGGACTAGCGGCTCCACAGATACGCAGTATTTT. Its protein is CASSGTSGSTDTQYF.

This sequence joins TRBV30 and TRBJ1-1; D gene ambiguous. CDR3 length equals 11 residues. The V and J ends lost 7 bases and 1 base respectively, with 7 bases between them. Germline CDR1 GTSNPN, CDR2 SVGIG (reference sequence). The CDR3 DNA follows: TGTGCCTTTAAGCAGAACACTGAAGCTTTCTTT. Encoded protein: CAFKQNTEAFF.

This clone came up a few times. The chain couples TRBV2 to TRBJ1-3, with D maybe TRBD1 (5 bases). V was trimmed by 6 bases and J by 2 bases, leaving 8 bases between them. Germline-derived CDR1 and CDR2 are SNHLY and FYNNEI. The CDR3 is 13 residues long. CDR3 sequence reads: CASRAGTGNTIYF. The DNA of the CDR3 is TGTGCCAGCAGGGCAGGGACTGGAAACACCATATATTTT.

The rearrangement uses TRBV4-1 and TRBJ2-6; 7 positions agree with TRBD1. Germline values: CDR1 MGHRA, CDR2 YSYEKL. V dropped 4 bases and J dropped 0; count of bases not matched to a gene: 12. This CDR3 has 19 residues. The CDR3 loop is CASSLDSGTVFSGANVLTF. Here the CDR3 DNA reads TGCGCCAGCAGCCTCGACTCCGGGACAGTTTTCTCTGGGGCCAACGTCCTGACTTTC.

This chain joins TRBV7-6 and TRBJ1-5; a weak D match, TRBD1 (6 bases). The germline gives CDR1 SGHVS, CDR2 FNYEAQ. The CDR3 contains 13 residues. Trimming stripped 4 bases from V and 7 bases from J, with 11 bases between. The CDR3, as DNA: TGTGCCAGCAGCTCCCAGAGGGGGCAGCCCCAGCATTTT. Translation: CASSSQRGQPQHF.

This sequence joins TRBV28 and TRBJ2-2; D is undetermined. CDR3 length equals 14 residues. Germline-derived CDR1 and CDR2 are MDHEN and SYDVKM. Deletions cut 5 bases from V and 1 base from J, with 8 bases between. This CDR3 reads CASSRNRNTGELFF. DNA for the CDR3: TGTGCCAGCAGTCGTAACAGGAACACCGGGGAGCTGTTTTTT.

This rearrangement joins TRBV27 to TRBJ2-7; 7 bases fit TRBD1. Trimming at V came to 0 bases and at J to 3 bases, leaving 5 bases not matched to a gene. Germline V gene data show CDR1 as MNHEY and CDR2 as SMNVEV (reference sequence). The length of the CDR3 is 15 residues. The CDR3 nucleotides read TGTGCCAGCAGTTTATCAGAGACAGGGTTCTACGAGCAGTACTTC. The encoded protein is CASSLSETGFYEQYF.

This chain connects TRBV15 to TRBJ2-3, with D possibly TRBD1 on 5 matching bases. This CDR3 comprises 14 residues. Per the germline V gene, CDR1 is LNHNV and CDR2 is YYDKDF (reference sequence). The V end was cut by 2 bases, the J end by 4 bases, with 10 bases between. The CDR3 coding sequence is TGTGCCACCAGCAGACAAGGCAGGGCAGATACGCAGTATTTT. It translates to CATSRQGRADTQYF.

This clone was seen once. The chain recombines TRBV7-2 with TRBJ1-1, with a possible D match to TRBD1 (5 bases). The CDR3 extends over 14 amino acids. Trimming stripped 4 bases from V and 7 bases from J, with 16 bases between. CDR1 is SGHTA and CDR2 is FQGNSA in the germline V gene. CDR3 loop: CASSSGPFGGEAFF. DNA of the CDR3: TGTGCCAGCAGCTCGGGCCCCTTCGGGGGTGAAGCTTTCTTT.